A selection of T cell receptor beta chains follows, all from one sample in a study of T cells in Graves' hyperthyroidism and ophthalmopathy. Via MiXCR, TCRdb re-called the multiplex PCR reads, giving one row per CDR3 protein. Here the sample spans 300,000 to 350,000 distinct CDR3 sequences, around a sixth being singletons. Sequenced sample: blood. The receptor set was obtained from a woman aged 45-65 years with Graves' hyperthyroidism. Both conserved end residues are part of each CDR3. A D gene is named only where the DNA matches it firmly. Only part of the rows carry a size: once, few, many, or a class if the clone is expanded.

v_gene	j_gene	d_gene	abundance	CDR3nt	CDR3aa
TRBV6-1	TRBJ2-1	TRBD2	-	TGTGCCAGCAGGGGGGACTACTTTGATGAGCAGTTCTTC	CASRGDYFDEQFF
TRBV28	TRBJ1-5	TRBD1	-	TGTGCCAGCAGTTTAGATTTCGGGACAGGGGGCCAGCCCCAGCATTTT	CASSLDFGTGGQPQHF
TRBV18	TRBJ2-2	TRBD1	-	TGTGCCAGCTCACCACCTACAGGGGGTACCACCGGGGAGCTGTTTTTT	CASSPPTGGTTGELFF
TRBV6-4	TRBJ2-1	-	-	TGTGCCAGCAGTGACGGAAAGGAATACAATGAGCAGTTCTTC	CASSDGKEYNEQFF
TRBV6-4	TRBJ1-2	TRBD1	-	TGTGCCAGCAGTGACTCCGGACAGGGACGCGACTACACCTTC	CASSDSGQGRDYTF
TRBV10-3	TRBJ1-4	-	-	TGTGCCATCAGTGACGATCGGGACCAGGGGGAAAAACTGTTTTTT	CAISDDRDQGEKLFF
TRBV29-1	TRBJ2-2	-	few	TGCAGCGCCGAAGGGGGGGGCGCCGGGGAGCTGTTTTTT	CSAEGGGAGELFF
TRBV29-1	TRBJ2-3	TRBD1	-	TGCAGCGTTGACCGGGGGACAGGGGGCACAGATACGCAGTATTTT	CSVDRGTGGTDTQYF
TRBV2	TRBJ1-1	-	-	TGTGCCAGCAGATGGCGGCTGAACACTGAAGCTTTCTTT	CASRWRLNTEAFF
TRBV29-1	TRBJ2-2	-	few	TGCAGCGTTGAATCGGCCACAGGGCAGCTGTTTTTT	CSVESATGQLFF
TRBV7-9	TRBJ1-3	-	-	TGTGCCAGCAGCTTAGTCCGAGGTTCTGGAAACACCATATATTTT	CASSLVRGSGNTIYF
TRBV6-5	TRBJ1-2	-	many	TGTGCCAGCAGTTACGGGGAGGGCACCTATGGCTACACCTTC	CASSYGEGTYGYTF
TRBV6-1	TRBJ1-2	-	many	TGTGCCAGCAGTGAAGGAAGAGGATCTAACTATGGCTACACCTTC	CASSEGRGSNYGYTF
TRBV19	TRBJ2-1	TRBD1	once	TGTGCCAGTACCGTGGAGGGACAGGGAGACAATGAGCAGTTCTTC	CASTVEGQGDNEQFF
TRBV11-2	TRBJ1-5	-	-	TGTGCCAGCAGCTTAGCTCAGGGTGTGGGCAATCAGCCCCAGCATTTT	CASSLAQGVGNQPQHF
TRBV29-1	TRBJ2-1	TRBD2	-	TGCAGCGTTGAAGGCGGAGTAGCGGGGGGGCATCACAATGAGCAGTTCTTC	CSVEGGVAGGHHNEQFF
TRBV30	TRBJ1-1	TRBD1	many	TGTGCCTGGAGCCCGGGGACAGGGGATTTTTTCTTT	CAWSPGTGDFFF
TRBV6-1	TRBJ2-3	TRBD2	many	TGTGCCAGCATTTGGCTAGCGGGGACAGATAGCACAGATACGCAGTATTTT	CASIWLAGTDSTDTQYF
TRBV20-1	TRBJ2-7	-	many	TGCAGTGCGGGTCTGGACCTGCCCATCTACGAGCAGTACTTC	CSAGLDLPIYEQYF
TRBV11-2	TRBJ2-3	TRBD2	-	TGTGCCAGCAGTCACGGGACTAGCGGCACGAATACGCAGTATTTT	CASSHGTSGTNTQYF
TRBV30	TRBJ2-7	TRBD1	many	TGTGCCTGGAGTTCTCCGACAGGGGCTGGTAGCGGTCAATACGAGCAGTACTTC	CAWSSPTGAGSGQYEQYF
TRBV5-1	TRBJ1-3	-	-	TGCGCCAGCAGCTACGCCGGGACAACTGGAAACACCATATATTTT	CASSYAGTTGNTIYF
TRBV11-2	TRBJ1-1	-	-	TGTGCCAGCAGCCCCCAAGGGTTTGAAGCTTTCTTT	CASSPQGFEAFF
TRBV25-1	TRBJ2-2	-	-	TGTGCCAGCAGTGTATATTCAGGGGCCGGGGAGCTGTTTTTT	CASSVYSGAGELFF
TRBV7-6	TRBJ2-7	TRBD2	many	TGTGCCAGCAGCCGAAGGACTAGCGGACCATACGAGCAGTACTTC	CASSRRTSGPYEQYF
TRBV6-1	TRBJ2-1	-	-	TGTGCCAGCAGTGAATTGGGCTTCTCCTACAATGAGCAGTTCTTC	CASSELGFSYNEQFF
TRBV7-9	TRBJ1-2	-	few	TGTGCCAGCAGCTTAGTTGGGGCGCTGAACTATGGCTACACCTTC	CASSLVGALNYGYTF
TRBV20-1	TRBJ1-1	TRBD1	-	TGCAGTGCTAGAGATATAGGGGGCTTAACTGAAGCTTTCTTT	CSARDIGGLTEAFF
TRBV7-9	TRBJ2-3	TRBD1	many	TGTGCCGGGCCCCGACAGGGGGATACGCAGTATTTT	CAGPRQGDTQYF
TRBV3-1	TRBJ2-3	TRBD2	many	TGTGCCAGCAGCCAGACTAGCGGGAGTGGAGATACGCAGTATTTT	CASSQTSGSGDTQYF
TRBV5-4	TRBJ1-1	TRBD1	few	TGTGCCAGCAGCTTGAGCACAGGGGTAGCGACTGAAGCTTTCTTT	CASSLSTGVATEAFF
TRBV19	TRBJ1-5	-	few	TGTGCCAGTAGTGGGACATTCGAAGCGGGGACCCAGCATTTT	CASSGTFEAGTQHF
TRBV12-3/TRBV12-4	TRBJ2-1	-	many	TGTGCCAGCACCGAATTAGGGGAGCAGTTCTTC	CASTELGEQFF
TRBV10-3	TRBJ2-7	TRBD2	many	TGTGCCATCAGTGAGGCGGGGGGGACCTACGAGCAGTACTTC	CAISEAGGTYEQYF
TRBV20-1	TRBJ2-2	TRBD2	few	TGCAGTGCTAGAGCTGGACTAGCGGGGGAAGGAAACACCGGGGAGCTGTTTTTT	CSARAGLAGEGNTGELFF
TRBV2	TRBJ1-2	-	-	TGTGCCAGCAGCGAACTCCCCGGGGGCTACACCTTC	CASSELPGGYTF
TRBV6-1	TRBJ2-2	-	once	TGTGCCAGCAGTGGGACAGTAAATCGACGAAACACCGGGGAGCTGTTTTTT	CASSGTVNRRNTGELFF
TRBV6-2/TRBV6-3	TRBJ2-3	-	few	TGTGCCAGCAGTTATGAAGCTAGCGGCACAGATACGCAGTATTTT	CASSYEASGTDTQYF
TRBV6-1	TRBJ1-3	-	few	TGTGCCAGCAGCGACATGACCCGCTCTGGAAACACCATATATTTT	CASSDMTRSGNTIYF
TRBV5-1	TRBJ2-5	TRBD1	few	TGCGCCAGCAGCTTGGAGGGACAGCAAGAGACCCAGTACTTC	CASSLEGQQETQYF
TRBV5-1	TRBJ2-7	-	few	TGCGCCAGCAGCTTGGAGGTCTTCTACGAGCAGTACTTC	CASSLEVFYEQYF
TRBV30	TRBJ2-1	TRBD1	-	TGTGCCTGGAGCGAAGGGGCCAGGGGGCGCTTCGGTGAGCAGTTCTTC	CAWSEGARGRFGEQFF
TRBV5-5	TRBJ1-3	-	-	TGTGCCAGCAGCTTGGCCAGGGCCCCCGGAAACACCATATATTTT	CASSLARAPGNTIYF
TRBV6-2/TRBV6-3	TRBJ2-2	TRBD2	few	TGTGCCAGCAGTGGGACTAGCGGGAGTCTATACACCGGGGGGCTGTTTTTT	CASSGTSGSLYTGGLFF
TRBV2	TRBJ1-2	TRBD1	many	TGTGCCAGCAGTGAGGAACAGGGGGGAACGTATGGCTACACCTTC	CASSEEQGGTYGYTF
TRBV2	TRBJ2-5	TRBD2	-	TGTGCCAGCAGGCGAGCGGGGGCTGAAGAGACCCAGTACTTC	CASRRAGAEETQYF
TRBV7-2	TRBJ2-6	-	-	TGTGCCAGCCTGGCGAGTTCTGGGGCCAACGTCCTGACTTTC	CASLASSGANVLTF
TRBV6-5	TRBJ2-3	-	few	TGTGCCAGCAGCCGCCCCGCGGTTGGCACAGATACGCAGTATTTT	CASSRPAVGTDTQYF